The 9 T cell receptor beta chains below come from one sample, sequenced in a study of cytomegalovirus exposure and HLA in healthy donors. Profiling relied on immunoSEQ multiplex PCR, and the TCRdb table lists in-frame clones only, not all of them. The sample lists 240,000 or so clones, 86% occurring once. The specimen was PBMCs. Receptors originate from a woman in her twenties or thirties in good health and CMV-seropositive.

The sample holds a few counts of this clone. J is TRBJ2-7 and V is TRBV27, with 7 bases aligning to TRBD2. The CDR3 is made up of 13 amino acids. Per the germline V gene, CDR1 is MNHEY and CDR2 is SMNVEV (reference sequence). After removal of 8 bases from V and 6 bases from J, the junction contained 10 bases not matched to a gene. The chain's CDR3 is CASWASGSVEQYF. The DNA of the CDR3 is TGTGCCAGCTGGGCTAGCGGATCGGTCGAGCAGTACTTC.

This sequence joins TRBV7-2 and TRBJ1-2; D is unresolved. CDR3 size: 14 residues. Trimming removed 0 bases from V and 2 bases from J, with 7 bases in between. Germline loops: CDR1 SGHTA, CDR2 FQGNSA. The CDR3 sequence is CASSLAGENYGYTF. CDR3 in DNA: TGTGCCAGCAGCTTAGCCGGGGAGAACTATGGCTACACCTTC.

The rearrangement joins TRBV5-1 to TRBJ2-7; D gene unclear. The CDR3 runs to 13 residues. Deletions cut 0 bases from V and 3 bases from J, with 7 bases between. Looked up from germline, CDR1 is SGHRS and CDR2 is YFSETQ. The chain's CDR3 is CASSLDSFYEQYF. The CDR3 DNA sequence: TGCGCCAGCAGCTTGGACAGCTTCTACGAGCAGTACTTC.

This rearrangement joins TRBV5-4 to TRBJ1-2, with 7 bases that match TRBD1. Germline V gene sequence: CDR1 SGHNT, CDR2 YYREEE (reference sequence). The CDR3 has 14 amino acids. Trimming cost V 4 bases and J 3 bases; bases outside gene matches: 6. The CDR3 DNA follows: TGTGCCAGCAGCCCCGGTGGGACAGACTATGGCTACACCTTC. Residues: CASSPGGTDYGYTF.

This sequence joins TRBV2 and TRBJ2-1; D perhaps matches TRBD1 (6 bases). CDR3 size: 12 residues. Trimming removed 7 bases at V and 2 bases at J, with 6 bases between. Germline loops: CDR1 SNHLY, CDR2 FYNNEI. CDR3 nucleotide sequence: TGTGCCAGCACAGGGGCCTACAATGAGCAGTTCTTC. This translates into CASTGAYNEQFF.

The rearrangement uses TRBV2 and TRBJ2-3; maybe TRBD2 (6 bases). The V end was cut by 6 bases, the J end by 2 bases, with 6 bases between. The CDR3 is made up of 12 amino acids. Germline CDR1 SNHLY, CDR2 FYNNEI. CDR3 coding DNA: TGTGCCAGCAGGCGGGACACAGATACGCAGTATTTT. This gives the protein CASRRDTDTQYF.

The V gene is TRBV28, the J gene TRBJ1-1; D not certain. This CDR3 has 15 residues. Germline V lookup: CDR1 MDHEN, CDR2 SYDVKM. Trimming stripped 6 bases from V and 4 bases from J, with 18 bases between. CDR3 DNA sequence: TGTGCCAGCAGCCGAGGGCCTTTTTGGTCCACTGAAGCTTTCTTT. Amino acids: CASSRGPFWSTEAFF. Supplemented by reference TRBV28 and TRBJ1-1, the full variable domain reads DVKVTQSSRYLVKRTGEKVFLECVQDMDHENMFWYRQDPGLGLRLIYFSYDVKMKEKGDIPEGYSVSREKKERFSLILESASTNQTSMYLCASSRGPFWSTEAFFGQGTRLTVV.

The CDR3 region has the DNA TGTGCCACCGTCCGGGACAGGTCCTACAATGAGCAGTTCTTC. Translating it yields CATVRDRSYNEQFF. The J gene is TRBJ2-1, the V gene TRBV2, with 8 bases identical to TRBD1. Germline V gene lookup returns CDR1 SNHLY and CDR2 FYNNEI. The trim removed 10 bases at V and 1 base at J, leaving 6 bases unmatched. This CDR3 has 14 amino acids. Filled out from reference TRBV2 and TRBJ2-1, the complete variable domain reads EPEVTQTPSHQVTQMGQEVILRCVPISNHLYFYWYRQILGQKVEFLVSFYNNEISEKSEIFDDQFSVERPDGSNFTLKIRSTKLEDSAMYFCATVRDRSYNEQFFGPGTRLTVL.

The chain combines TRBV7-9 with TRBJ1-1, with D maybe TRBD1 (5 bases). Germline CDR1 and CDR2: SEHNR and FQNEAQ (reference sequence). Trimming pared 4 bases from V and 4 bases from J, leaving 13 bases between. This CDR3 is 14 amino acids long. The CDR3 loop reads CASSSISGLTEAFF. The DNA for the CDR3 is TGTGCCAGCAGCTCAATTTCAGGGCTCACTGAAGCTTTCTTT.